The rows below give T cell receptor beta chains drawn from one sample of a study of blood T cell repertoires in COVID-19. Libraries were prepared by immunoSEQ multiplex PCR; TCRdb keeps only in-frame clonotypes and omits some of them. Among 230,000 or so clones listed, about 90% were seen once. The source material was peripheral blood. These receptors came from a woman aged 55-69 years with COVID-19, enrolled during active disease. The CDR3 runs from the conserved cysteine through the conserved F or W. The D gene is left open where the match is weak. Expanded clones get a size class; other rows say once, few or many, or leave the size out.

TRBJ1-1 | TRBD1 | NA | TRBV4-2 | CASSPQEGASPPPVNTEAFF | TGTGCCAGCAGCCCCCAGGAGGGGGCAAGCCCCCCCCCAGTGAACACTGAAGCTTTCTTT
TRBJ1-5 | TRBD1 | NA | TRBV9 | CASGKDREGQPQHF | TGTGCCAGCGGTAAGGACAGGGAGGGCCAGCCCCAGCATTTT
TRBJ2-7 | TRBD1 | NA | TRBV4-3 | CASSPTRTGTRGYEQYF | TGCGCCAGCAGCCCAACCCGGACAGGCACCAGAGGCTACGAGCAGTACTTC
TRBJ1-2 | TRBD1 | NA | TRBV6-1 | CASSESTGSGGYTF | TGTGCCAGCAGTGAATCGACAGGGTCAGGGGGCTACACCTTC
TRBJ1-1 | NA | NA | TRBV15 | CATSRDKGQGPNTEAFF | TGTGCCACCAGCAGAGATAAGGGGCAGGGGCCGAACACTGAAGCTTTCTTT
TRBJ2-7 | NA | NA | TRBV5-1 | CASSLAKGNEQYF | TGCGCCAGCAGCTTGGCCAAGGGGAACGAGCAGTACTTC
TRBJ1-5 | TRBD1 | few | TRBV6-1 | CASSEGTGGGWQPQHF | TGTGCCAGCAGTGAAGGGACAGGCGGTGGTTGGCAGCCCCAGCATTTT
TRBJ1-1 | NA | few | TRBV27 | CASSRDMNTEAFF | TGTGCCAGCAGCAGGGACATGAACACTGAAGCTTTCTTT
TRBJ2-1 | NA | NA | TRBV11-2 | CASSVLSGPYNEQFF | TGTGCCAGCAGCGTCCTCTCTGGCCCCTACAATGAGCAGTTCTTC
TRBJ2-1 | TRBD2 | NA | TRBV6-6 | CATSTSGGWDEQFF | TGTGCCACCTCGACTAGCGGGGGGTGGGATGAGCAGTTCTTC
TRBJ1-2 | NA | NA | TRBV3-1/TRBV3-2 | CASSQGHRGEVGYTF | TGTGCCAGCAGCCAAGGGCACAGAGGGGAGGTTGGCTACACCTTC
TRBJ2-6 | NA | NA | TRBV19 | CASTEGAGANVLTF | TGTGCCAGTACGGAGGGTGCTGGGGCCAACGTCCTGACTTTC
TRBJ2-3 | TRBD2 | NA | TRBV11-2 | CASSLRRGDADTQYF | TGTGCCAGCAGCTTAAGGCGGGGGGATGCGGATACGCAGTATTTT
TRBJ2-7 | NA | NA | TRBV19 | CASSIGGLSYEQYF | TGTGCCAGTAGTATTGGGGGACTTTCCTACGAGCAGTACTTC
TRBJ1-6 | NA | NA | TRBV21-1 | CASSKGGFRVHSPLHF | TGTGCCAGCAGCAAAGGAGGGTTTAGGGTGCATTCACCCCTCCACTTT
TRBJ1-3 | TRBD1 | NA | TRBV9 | CASSLGQGDIRNTIYF | TGTGCCAGCAGCTTAGGACAGGGGGATATTAGGAACACCATATATTTT
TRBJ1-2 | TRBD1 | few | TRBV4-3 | CASSPTGDRGLWGYTF | TGCGCCAGCAGCCCCACCGGGGACAGGGGATTGTGGGGCTACACCTTC
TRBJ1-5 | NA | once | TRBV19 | CASSIGLTGPRRHF | TGTGCCAGTAGTATTGGGTTGACAGGCCCACGTAGGCATTTT
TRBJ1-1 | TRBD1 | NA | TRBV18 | CASSPAADRGTEAFF | TGTGCCAGCTCACCTGCCGCGGACAGGGGGACTGAAGCTTTCTTT
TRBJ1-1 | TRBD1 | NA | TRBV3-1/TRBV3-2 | CASSQVQGQGGAFF | TGTGCCAGCAGCCAAGTTCAGGGACAGGGGGGCGCTTTCTTT
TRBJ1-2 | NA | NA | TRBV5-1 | CASSLALGDEQLF | TGCGCCAGCAGCTTGGCCTTGGGTGACGAACAGCTCTTC
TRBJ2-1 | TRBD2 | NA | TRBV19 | CASSIGGGHNEQFF | TGTGCCAGTAGTATAGGGGGGGGACACAATGAGCAGTTCTTC
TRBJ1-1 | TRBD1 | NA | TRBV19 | CASSTRTGGNTEAFF | TGTGCCAGTAGTACCCGGACAGGGGGGAACACTGAAGCTTTCTTT
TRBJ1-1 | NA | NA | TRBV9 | CASSVQGSPSGTEAFF | TGTGCCAGCAGCGTACAGGGGTCCCCCTCAGGCACTGAAGCTTTCTTT
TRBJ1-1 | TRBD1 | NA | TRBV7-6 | CASSLGQGAEAFF | TGTGCCAGCAGCTTAGGACAGGGGGCCGAAGCTTTCTTT
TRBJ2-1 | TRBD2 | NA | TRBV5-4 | CASSLWVLAGVRNEQFF | TGTGCCAGCAGCTTGTGGGTTCTAGCGGGGGTGCGCAATGAGCAGTTCTTC
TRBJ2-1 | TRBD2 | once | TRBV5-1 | CASSLQRGGSEQFF | TGCGCCAGCAGCTTGCAGCGGGGGGGCAGCGAGCAGTTCTTC
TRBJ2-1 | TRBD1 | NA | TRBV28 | CASRRSRGTGSNEQFF | TGTGCCAGCAGACGCTCCCGGGGGACAGGGTCCAATGAGCAGTTCTTC
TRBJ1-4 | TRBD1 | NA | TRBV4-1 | CASRGLGQGGEKLFF | TGCGCCAGCAGAGGCCTCGGACAGGGGGGAGAAAAACTGTTTTTT
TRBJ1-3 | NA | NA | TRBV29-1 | CSVATRLGNTIYF | TGCAGCGTTGCTACACGACTAGGAAACACCATATATTTT
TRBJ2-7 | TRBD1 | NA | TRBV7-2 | CASSVGQGAYEQYF | TGTGCCAGCAGCGTGGGACAGGGAGCCTACGAGCAGTACTTC
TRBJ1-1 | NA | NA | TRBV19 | CASSIAGLGTEAFF | TGTGCCAGTAGTATAGCAGGCCTCGGCACTGAAGCTTTCTTT
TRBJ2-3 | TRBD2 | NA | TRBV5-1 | CASSLEAGGSTDTQYF | TGCGCCAGCAGCTTGGAAGCGGGGGGGTCCACAGATACGCAGTATTTT
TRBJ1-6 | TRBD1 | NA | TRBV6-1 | CASSEVGIQGPLHF | TGTGCCAGCAGTGAAGTTGGCATACAGGGGCCCCTCCACTTT
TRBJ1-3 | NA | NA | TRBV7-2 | CASSFSGRGSGNTIYF | TGTGCCAGCAGCTTTTCAGGACGGGGCTCTGGAAACACCATATATTTT
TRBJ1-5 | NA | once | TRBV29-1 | CSYSDTADDQPQHF | TGCAGCTACTCCGACACTGCAGATGATCAGCCCCAGCATTTT